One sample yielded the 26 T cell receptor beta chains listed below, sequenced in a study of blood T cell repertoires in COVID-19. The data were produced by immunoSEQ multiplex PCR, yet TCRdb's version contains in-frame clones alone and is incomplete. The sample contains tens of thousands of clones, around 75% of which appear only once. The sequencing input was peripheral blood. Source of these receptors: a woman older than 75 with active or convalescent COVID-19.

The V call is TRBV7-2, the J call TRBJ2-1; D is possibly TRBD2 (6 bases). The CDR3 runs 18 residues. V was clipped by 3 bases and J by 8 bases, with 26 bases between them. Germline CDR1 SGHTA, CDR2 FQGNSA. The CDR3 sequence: CASSFFSTVRWREDEQFF. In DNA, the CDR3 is TGTGCCAGCAGCTTTTTTTCTACAGTAAGGTGGAGGGAAGATGAGCAGTTCTTC.

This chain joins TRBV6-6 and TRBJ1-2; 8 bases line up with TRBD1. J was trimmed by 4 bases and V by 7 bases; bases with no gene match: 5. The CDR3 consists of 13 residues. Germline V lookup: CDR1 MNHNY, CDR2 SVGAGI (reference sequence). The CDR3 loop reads CASTGGVVYGYTF. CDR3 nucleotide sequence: TGTGCCAGCACAGGGGGCGTCGTCTATGGCTACACCTTC.

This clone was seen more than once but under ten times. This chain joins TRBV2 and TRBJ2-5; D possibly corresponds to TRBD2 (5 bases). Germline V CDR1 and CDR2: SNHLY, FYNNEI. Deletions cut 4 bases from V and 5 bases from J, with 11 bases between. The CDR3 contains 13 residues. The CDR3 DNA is TGTGCCAGCAGTGGTGAACTAGTGGAGACCCAGTACTTC. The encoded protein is CASSGELVETQYF. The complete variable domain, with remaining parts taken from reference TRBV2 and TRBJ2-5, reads EPEVTQTPSHQVTQMGQEVILRCVPISNHLYFYWYRQILGQKVEFLVSFYNNEISEKSEIFDDQFSVERPDGSNFTLKIRSTKLEDSAMYFCASSGELVETQYFGPGTRLLVL.

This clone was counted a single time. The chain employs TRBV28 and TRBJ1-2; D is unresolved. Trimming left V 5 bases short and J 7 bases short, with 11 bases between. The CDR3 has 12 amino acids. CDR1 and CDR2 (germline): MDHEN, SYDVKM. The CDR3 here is CASSLRLGGYTF. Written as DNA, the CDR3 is TGTGCCAGCAGTCTCCGACTGGGTGGCTACACCTTC.

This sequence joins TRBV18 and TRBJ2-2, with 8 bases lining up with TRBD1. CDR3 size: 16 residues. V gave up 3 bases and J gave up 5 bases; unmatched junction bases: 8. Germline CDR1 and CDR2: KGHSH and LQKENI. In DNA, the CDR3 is TGTGCCAGCTCACCGGGACAGACAGGGGTTACCGGGGAGCTGTTTTTT. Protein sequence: CASSPGQTGVTGELFF.

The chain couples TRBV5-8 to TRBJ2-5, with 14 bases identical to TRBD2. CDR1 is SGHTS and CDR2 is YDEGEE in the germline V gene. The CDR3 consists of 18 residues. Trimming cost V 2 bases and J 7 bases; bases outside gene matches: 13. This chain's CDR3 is CASSFQYATSGGGVTQYF. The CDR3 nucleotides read TGTGCCAGCAGCTTCCAATATGCGACTAGCGGGGGGGGAGTGACCCAGTACTTC.

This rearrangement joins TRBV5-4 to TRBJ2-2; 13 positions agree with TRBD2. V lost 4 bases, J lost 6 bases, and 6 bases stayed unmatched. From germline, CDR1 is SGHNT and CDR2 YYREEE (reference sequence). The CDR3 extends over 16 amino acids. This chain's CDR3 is CASSQPTSGGPGELFF. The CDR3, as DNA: TGTGCCAGCAGCCAACCGACTAGCGGGGGGCCCGGGGAGCTGTTTTTT.

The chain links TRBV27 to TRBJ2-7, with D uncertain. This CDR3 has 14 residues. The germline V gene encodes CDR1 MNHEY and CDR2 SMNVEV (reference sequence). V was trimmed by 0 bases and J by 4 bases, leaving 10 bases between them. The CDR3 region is CASSLSYDGYEQYF. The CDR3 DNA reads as TGTGCCAGCAGTTTATCCTACGACGGGTACGAGCAGTACTTC.

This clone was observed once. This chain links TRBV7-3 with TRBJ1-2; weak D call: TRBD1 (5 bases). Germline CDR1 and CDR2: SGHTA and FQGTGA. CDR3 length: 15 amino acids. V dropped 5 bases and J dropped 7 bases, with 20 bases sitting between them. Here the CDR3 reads CASSIQTGGRVGYTF. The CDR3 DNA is TGTGCCAGCAGCATCCAAACGGGGGGTAGGGTTGGCTACACCTTC. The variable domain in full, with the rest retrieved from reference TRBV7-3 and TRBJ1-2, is GAGVSQTPSNKVTEKGKYVELRCDPISGHTALYWYRQSLGQGPEFLIYFQGTGAADDSGLPNDRFFAVRPEGSVSTLKIQRTERGDSAVYLCASSIQTGGRVGYTFGSGTRLTVV.

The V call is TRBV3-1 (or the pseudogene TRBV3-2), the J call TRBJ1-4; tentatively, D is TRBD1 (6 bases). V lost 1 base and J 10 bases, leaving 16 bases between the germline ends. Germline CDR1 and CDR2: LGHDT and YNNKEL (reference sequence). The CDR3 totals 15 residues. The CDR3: CASSQGVRGSGKLFF. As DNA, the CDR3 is TGTGCCAGCAGCCAAGGGGTCAGGGGATCTGGAAAACTGTTTTTT.

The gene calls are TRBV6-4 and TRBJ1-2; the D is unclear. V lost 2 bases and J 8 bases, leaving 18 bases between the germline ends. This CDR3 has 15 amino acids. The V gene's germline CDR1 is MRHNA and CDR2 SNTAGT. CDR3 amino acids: CASSDTPQALQGYTF. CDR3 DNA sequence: TGTGCCAGCAGTGACACGCCGCAGGCACTGCAAGGCTACACCTTC.

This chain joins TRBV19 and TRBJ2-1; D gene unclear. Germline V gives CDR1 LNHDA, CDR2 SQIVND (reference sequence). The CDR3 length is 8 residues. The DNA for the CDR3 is TGTTTCTTCAATGAGCAGTTCTTC. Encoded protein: CFFNEQFF.

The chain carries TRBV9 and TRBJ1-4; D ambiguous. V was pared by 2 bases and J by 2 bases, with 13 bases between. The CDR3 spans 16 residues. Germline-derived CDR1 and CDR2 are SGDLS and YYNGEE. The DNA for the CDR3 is TGTGCCAGCAGCGTCTATGGCGGGGTCACTAATGAAAAACTGTTTTTT. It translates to CASSVYGGVTNEKLFF. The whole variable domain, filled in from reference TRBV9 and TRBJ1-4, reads DSGVTQTPKHLITATGQRVTLRCSPRSGDLSVYWYQQSLDQGLQFLIQYYNGEERAKGNILERFSAQQFPDLHSELNLSSLELGDSALYFCASSVYGGVTNEKLFFGSGTQLSVL.

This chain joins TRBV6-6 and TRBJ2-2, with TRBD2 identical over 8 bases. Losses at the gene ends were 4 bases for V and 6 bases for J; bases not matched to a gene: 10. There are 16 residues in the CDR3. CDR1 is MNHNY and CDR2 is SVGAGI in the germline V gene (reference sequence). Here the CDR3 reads CASSSSAGDRSGELFF. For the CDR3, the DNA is TGTGCCAGCAGTTCCTCAGCGGGAGACCGATCCGGGGAGCTGTTTTTT.

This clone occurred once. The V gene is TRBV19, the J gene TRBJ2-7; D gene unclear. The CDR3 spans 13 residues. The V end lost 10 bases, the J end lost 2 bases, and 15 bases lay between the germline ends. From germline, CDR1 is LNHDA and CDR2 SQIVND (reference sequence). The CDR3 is CATSRSVTYEQYF. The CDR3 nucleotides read TGTGCCACGTCTCGATCGGTTACCTACGAGCAGTACTTC.

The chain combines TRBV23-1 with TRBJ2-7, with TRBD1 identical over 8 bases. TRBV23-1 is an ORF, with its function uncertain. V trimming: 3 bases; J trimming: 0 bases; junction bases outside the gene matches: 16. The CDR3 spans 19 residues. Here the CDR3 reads CASSQVVGQEIRSSYEQYF. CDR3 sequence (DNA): TGCGCCAGCAGTCAGGTGGTGGGACAGGAGATTCGAAGCTCCTACGAGCAGTACTTC.

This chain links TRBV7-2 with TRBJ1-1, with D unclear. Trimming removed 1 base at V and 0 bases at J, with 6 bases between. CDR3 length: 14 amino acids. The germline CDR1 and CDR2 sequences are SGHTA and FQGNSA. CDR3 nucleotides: TGTGCCAGCAGCTTAGGTGGGCTGAACACTGAAGCTTTCTTT. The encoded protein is CASSLGGLNTEAFF.

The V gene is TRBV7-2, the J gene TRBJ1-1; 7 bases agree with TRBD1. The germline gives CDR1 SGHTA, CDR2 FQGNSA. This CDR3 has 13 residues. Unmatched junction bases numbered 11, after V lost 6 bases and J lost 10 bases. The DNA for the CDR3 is TGTGCCAGCAGTCAAGGACAGGAGCAATTAGCTTTCTTT. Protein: CASSQGQEQLAFF.

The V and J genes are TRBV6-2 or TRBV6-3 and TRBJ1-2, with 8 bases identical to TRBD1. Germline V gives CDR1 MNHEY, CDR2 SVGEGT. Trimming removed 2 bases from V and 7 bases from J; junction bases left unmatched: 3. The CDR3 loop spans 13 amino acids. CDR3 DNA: TGTGCCAGCAGTTACCCGGGACAGGCTGGCTACACCTTC. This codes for CASSYPGQAGYTF.

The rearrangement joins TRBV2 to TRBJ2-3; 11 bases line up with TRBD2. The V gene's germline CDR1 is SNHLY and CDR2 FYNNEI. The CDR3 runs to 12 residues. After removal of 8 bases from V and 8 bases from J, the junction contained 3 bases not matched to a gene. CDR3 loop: CASGTSGGTQYF. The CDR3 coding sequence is TGTGCCAGCGGAACTAGCGGGGGTACGCAGTATTTT.

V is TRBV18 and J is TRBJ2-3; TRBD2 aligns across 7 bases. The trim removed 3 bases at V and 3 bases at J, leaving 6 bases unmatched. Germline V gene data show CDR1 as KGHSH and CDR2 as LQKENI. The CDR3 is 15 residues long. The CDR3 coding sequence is TGTGCCAGCTCACCGATCCGGGGGGATACAGATACGCAGTATTTT. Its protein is CASSPIRGDTDTQYF.

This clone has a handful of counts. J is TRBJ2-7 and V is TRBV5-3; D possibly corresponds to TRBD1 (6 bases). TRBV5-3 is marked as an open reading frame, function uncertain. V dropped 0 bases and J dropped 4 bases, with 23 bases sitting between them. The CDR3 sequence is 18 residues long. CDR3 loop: CARSLGQDATRMPYEQYF. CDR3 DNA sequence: TGTGCCAGAAGCTTGGGACAGGATGCAACTCGAATGCCTTACGAGCAGTACTTC.

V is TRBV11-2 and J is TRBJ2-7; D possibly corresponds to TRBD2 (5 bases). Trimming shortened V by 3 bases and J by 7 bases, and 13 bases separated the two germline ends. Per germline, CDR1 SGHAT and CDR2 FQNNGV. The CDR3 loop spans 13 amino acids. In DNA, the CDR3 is TGTGCCAGCAGCTTGGGCCGGGGTAGGGAGCAGTACTTC. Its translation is CASSLGRGREQYF.

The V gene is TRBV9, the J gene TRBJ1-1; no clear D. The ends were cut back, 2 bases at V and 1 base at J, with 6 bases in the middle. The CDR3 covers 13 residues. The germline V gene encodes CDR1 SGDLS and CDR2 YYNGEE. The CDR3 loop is CASSVSRNTEAFF. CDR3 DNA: TGTGCCAGCAGCGTTAGCAGGAACACTGAAGCTTTCTTT.

The CDR3 loop reads CASSYSGGARETQYF. The CDR3 DNA follows: TGTGCCAGCAGTTATAGCGGGGGGGCCCGAGAGACCCAGTACTTC. This chain joins TRBV6-2 or TRBV6-3 and TRBJ2-5, with 11 nucleotides matching TRBD2. Germline V CDR1 and CDR2: MNHEY, SVGEGT. This CDR3 has 15 amino acids. Unmatched junction bases numbered 4, after V lost 3 bases and J lost 4 bases.

The CDR3 DNA sequence: TGTGCCAGCAGTGACTCTACGAAACTGATGGACAGACCACCAAACTCTGGAAACACCATATATTTT. Its translation: CASSDSTKLMDRPPNSGNTIYF. V is TRBV6-4 and J is TRBJ1-3, with TRBD1 as a possible D gene (6 bases). This CDR3 is built from 22 residues. Trimming pared 0 bases from V and 0 bases from J, leaving 27 bases between. Germline CDR1 reads MRHNA; CDR2 reads SNTAGT.